This entry lists 25 T cell receptor beta chains sequenced from one sample in a study of cytomegalovirus exposure and HLA in healthy donors. PCR involved 60 Vbeta and 13 Jbeta primers. Profiled with immunoSEQ multiplex PCR; TCRdb holds only in-frame clones, not every one. The sample shows over 200,000 clones, 82% of them seen only once. The sample was PBMCs. The origin of the receptors is a middle-aged woman in good health and CMV-seronegative.

V is TRBV6-1 and J is TRBJ1-6; 10 bases fit TRBD1. CDR1 and CDR2 from the germline V gene are MNHNS and SASEGT. There are 17 residues in the CDR3. Trimming cost V 1 base and J 9 bases; bases outside gene matches: 9. The CDR3 region is CASSEVERDRGLSPLHF. The DNA of the CDR3 is TGTGCCAGCAGTGAAGTTGAACGGGACAGGGGTCTTTCACCCCTCCACTTT.

J is TRBJ1-2 and V is TRBV7-2, with 9 positions matching TRBD1. Losses at the gene ends were 3 bases for V and 6 bases for J; bases not matched to a gene: 8. The CDR3 contains 15 residues. The germline gives CDR1 SGHTA, CDR2 FQGNSA. CDR3 region: CASSFHRGLRNGYTF. The DNA for the CDR3 is TGTGCCAGCAGCTTCCACAGGGGGCTCCGAAATGGCTACACCTTC.

V gene TRBV27 combines with J gene TRBJ2-5, with a possible D match to TRBD1 (5 bases). The J call is uncertain, as TRBJ2-7 better fits the DNA end. CDR3 length: 13 amino acids. Germline values: CDR1 MNHEY, CDR2 SMNVEV (reference sequence). The CDR3 coding sequence is TGTGCCAGCAGTATCACAGGCTATGGCGAGCAGTACTTC. Translating gives CASSITGYGEQYF.

This clone was seen just once. CDR3 amino acids: CASSEGTGGQETQYF. The CDR3, as DNA: TGTGCCAGCAGTGAAGGGACAGGGGGCCAAGAGACCCAGTACTTC. The chain uses TRBV6-1 and TRBJ2-5; TRBD1 matches 10 bases. V trimming: 1 base; J trimming: 1 base; junction bases outside the gene matches: 0. Germline CDR1 reads MNHNS; CDR2 reads SASEGT. This CDR3 is built from 15 residues.

V and J are TRBV27 and TRBJ2-2; a weak D match, TRBD1 (7 bases). The V end lost 4 bases, the J end lost 4 bases, and 13 bases lay between the germline ends. In germline, CDR1 is MNHEY, CDR2 SMNVEV (reference sequence). The CDR3 consists of 15 residues. CDR3 DNA sequence: TGTGCCAGCAGTTACTCAGGGGGGCCCACCGGGGAGCTGTTTTTT. Protein: CASSYSGGPTGELFF.

The chain links TRBV19 to TRBJ2-3, with D possibly TRBD2 on 6 matching bases. The V gene's germline CDR1 is LNHDA and CDR2 SQIVND (reference sequence). Deletions cut 6 bases from V and 6 bases from J, with 16 bases between. The CDR3 loop spans 14 amino acids. CDR3 in DNA: TGTGCCAGTAGCGACGGACTACCGGGGGATACGCAGTATTTT. Residues: CASSDGLPGDTQYF.

CDR3 loop: CSVEYLAGNGELFF. For the CDR3, the DNA is TGCAGCGTTGAATATCTAGCGGGGAACGGGGAGCTGTTTTTT. V and J are TRBV29-1 and TRBJ2-2, with 9 bases identical to TRBD2. CDR1 is SQVTM and CDR2 is ANQGSEA in the germline V gene. The CDR3 loop spans 14 amino acids. The V gene end was trimmed by 2 bases and the J gene end by 7 bases; junction bases not matched to a gene: 5.

The rearrangement uses TRBV2 and TRBJ2-5, with 8 bases lining up with TRBD1. Germline trimming cut 5 bases from V and 7 bases from J; bases unmatched to any gene: 9. CDR3 size: 14 residues. The germline V gene encodes CDR1 SNHLY and CDR2 FYNNEI. CDR3 in amino acids: CASSKTGVGTTQYF. The CDR3 coding sequence is TGTGCCAGCAGTAAGACAGGGGTGGGAACGACCCAGTACTTC.

This chain joins TRBV2 and TRBJ2-7; weak D call: TRBD1 (5 bases). The CDR3 is made up of 16 amino acids. The germline V and J ends were trimmed by 5 bases and 0 bases, with 17 bases remaining between them. Germline V gene sequence: CDR1 SNHLY, CDR2 FYNNEI. CDR3 in amino acids: CASSLSGAASSYEQYF. The CDR3 nucleotides read TGTGCCAGCAGTCTCTCTGGGGCGGCCAGCTCCTACGAGCAGTACTTC.

This chain links TRBV7-9 with TRBJ2-1; 12 nucleotides match TRBD1. CDR3 length: 15 residues. The V gene's germline CDR1 is SEHNR and CDR2 FQNEAQ (reference sequence). After removal of 5 bases from V and 10 bases from J, the junction contained 9 bases not matched to a gene. Here the CDR3 reads CASSPSGQGAREQFF. The CDR3 DNA follows: TGTGCCAGCAGCCCCTCGGGACAGGGGGCAAGAGAGCAGTTCTTC.

The chain is built from TRBV6-6 and TRBJ2-4, with D possibly being TRBD1 (5 bases). Germline CDR1 is MNHNY and CDR2 is SVGAGI (reference sequence). V lost 6 bases and J 0 bases, leaving 15 bases between the germline ends. The CDR3 contains 16 residues. CDR3 loop: CASRLQGELAKNIQYF. For the CDR3, the DNA is TGTGCCAGCAGACTTCAGGGTGAATTAGCCAAAAACATTCAGTACTTC.

This clone was counted between two and nine times. The chain joins TRBV4-1 to TRBJ1-5; perhaps TRBD1 as D (5 bases). The CDR3 consists of 15 residues. Trimming shortened V by 1 base and J by 4 bases, and 11 bases separated the two germline ends. CDR1 MGHRA and CDR2 YSYEKL come from the germline V gene. CDR3 residues: CASSQVGPRNQPQHF. CDR3 bases: TGCGCCAGCAGCCAAGTGGGGCCAAGAAATCAGCCCCAGCATTTT.

The chain joins TRBV5-4 to TRBJ1-4, with D possibly being TRBD1 (6 bases). CDR1 and CDR2 (germline): SGHNT, YYREEE (reference sequence). Trimming removed 4 bases at V and 3 bases at J, with 10 bases between. This CDR3 has 14 amino acids. For the CDR3, the DNA is TGTGCCAGCAGCCGGACAGTCTCTAATGAAAAACTGTTTTTT. Translation gives CASSRTVSNEKLFF. Complete variable domain (other parts from reference TRBV5-4 and TRBJ1-4): ETGVTQSPTHLIKTRGQQVTLRCSSQSGHNTVSWYQQALGQGPQFIFQYYREEENGRGNFPPRFSGLQFPNYSSELNVNALELDDSALYLCASSRTVSNEKLFFGSGTQLSVL.

This chain links TRBV4-1 with TRBJ1-2, with 7 bases fitting TRBD1. J was trimmed by 1 base and V by 3 bases; bases with no gene match: 5. CDR1 and CDR2 (germline): MGHRA, YSYEKL. The CDR3 totals 15 residues. The CDR3: CASSHRQGSNYGYTF. The CDR3 DNA follows: TGCGCCAGCAGCCACCGACAGGGCAGTAACTATGGCTACACCTTC.

The rearrangement uses TRBV2 and TRBJ1-1, with D hard to call. Germline assignment: CDR1 SNHLY and CDR2 FYNNEI. The CDR3 loop spans 13 amino acids. Trimming cost V 2 bases and J 5 bases, with 9 bases left between them. The chain's CDR3 is CASSESGYTEAFF. Here the CDR3 DNA reads TGTGCCAGCAGTGAATCCGGGTATACTGAAGCTTTCTTT.

V and J are TRBV19 and TRBJ1-4; D is perhaps TRBD1 (5 bases). Trimming removed 6 bases at V and 7 bases at J, with 18 bases between. The CDR3 extends over 15 amino acids. In germline, CDR1 is LNHDA, CDR2 SQIVND (reference sequence). CDR3: CASSRRGGVSEKLFF. As DNA, the CDR3 is TGTGCCAGTAGCCGTCGCGGGGGAGTAAGTGAAAAACTGTTTTTT. Complete variable domain (other parts from reference TRBV19 and TRBJ1-4): DGGITQSPKYLFRKEGQNVTLSCEQNLNHDAMYWYRQDPGQGLRLIYYSQIVNDFQKGDIAEGYSVSREKKESFPLTVTSAQKNPTAFYLCASSRRGGVSEKLFFGSGTQLSVL.

This CDR3 is CASSGTGGGQPQHF. The CDR3 DNA reads as TGTGCCAGCTCCGGGACAGGGGGCGGTCAGCCCCAGCATTTT. V gene TRBV19 combines with J gene TRBJ1-5; 12 bases match TRBD1. CDR1 and CDR2 from the germline V gene are LNHDA and SQIVND (reference sequence). The CDR3 runs to 14 residues. V lost 9 bases, J lost 6 bases, and 6 bases stayed unmatched.

The DNA for the CDR3 is TGTGCCAGCAGCTTAACAGGGACAGGGGTTAACACTGAAGCTTTCTTT. Its protein is CASSLTGTGVNTEAFF. The chain has TRBV7-9 and TRBJ1-1, with 10 bases lining up with TRBD1. This CDR3 spans 16 amino acids. V was clipped by 2 bases and J by 2 bases; unmatched bases: 5. Germline V gene sequence: CDR1 SEHNR, CDR2 FQNEAQ (reference sequence).

This sequence joins TRBV7-8 and TRBJ1-2; no clear D gene. Deletions cut 8 bases from V and 0 bases from J, with 19 bases between. Germline CDR1 SGHVS, CDR2 FQNEAQ. The length of the CDR3 is 16 residues. The CDR3 loop reads CASLLDSAGANYGYTF. The CDR3 bases are TGTGCCAGCCTACTTGATTCGGCCGGAGCTAACTATGGCTACACCTTC.

The V and J genes are TRBV5-1 and TRBJ2-1; 11 nucleotides align to TRBD1. Germline lookup yields CDR1 SGHRS and CDR2 YFSETQ. Germline trimming cut 4 bases from V and 12 bases from J; bases unmatched to any gene: 9. The CDR3 length is 14 residues. CDR3 coding DNA: TGCGCCAGCAGCGGTACCGGGACAGGGGGAGTGCAGTTCTTC. Protein product: CASSGTGTGGVQFF.

The chain has TRBV27 and TRBJ1-3; D gene unclear. Germline V lookup: CDR1 MNHEY, CDR2 SMNVEV (reference sequence). The CDR3 runs 14 residues. The germline V and J ends were trimmed by 8 bases and 2 bases, with 13 bases remaining between them. CDR3 residues: CASRETGTGNTIYF. The CDR3 DNA reads TGTGCCAGCCGAGAAACGGGGACTGGAAACACCATATATTTT.

The V call is TRBV4-3, the J call TRBJ1-6; no definite D call. Trimming cost V 0 bases and J 7 bases, with 10 bases left between them. CDR3 length: 15 amino acids. The V gene's germline CDR1 is LGHNA and CDR2 YSLEER. CDR3 nucleotide sequence: TGCGCCAGCAGCCAAGATCGAGCCCTCAATTCACCCCTCCACTTT. This translates into CASSQDRALNSPLHF.

The V call is TRBV19, the J call TRBJ1-2; the match to TRBD1 covers 9 bases. The CDR3 runs to 13 residues. V lost 5 bases and J lost 7; bases outside the gene matches: 5. Germline V gives CDR1 LNHDA, CDR2 SQIVND (reference sequence). CDR3 bases: TGTGCCAGTAGTGCCGGGACAGGGAGTGGCTACACCTTC. Protein sequence: CASSAGTGSGYTF.

The chain combines TRBV5-1 with TRBJ1-5; tentatively, D is TRBD1 (6 bases). Per germline, CDR1 SGHRS and CDR2 YFSETQ. The CDR3 consists of 13 residues. The V end lost 4 bases, the J end lost 7 bases, and 12 bases lay between the germline ends. The CDR3 DNA sequence: TGCGCCAGCAGCGCCACAGGGACACAGCCCCAGCATTTT. Its translation: CASSATGTQPQHF.

The chain employs TRBV9 and TRBJ1-1; 10 bases match TRBD1. The CDR3 is 16 residues long. V gave up 0 bases and J gave up 1 base; unmatched junction bases: 3. The germline CDR1 and CDR2 sequences are SGDLS and YYNGEE. The CDR3 reads CASSVGTGGSNTEAFF. In DNA, the CDR3 is TGTGCCAGCAGCGTAGGGACAGGGGGTTCGAACACTGAAGCTTTCTTT.